Listed here is a single TCR beta chain. Its antigen remains unidentified. This sample was included in a study of T-cell memory formation after mild COVID-19. Broader study findings: Within pre-infection memory, some responding clones were found, suggesting cross-reactive memory joined.

The CDR3 covers 14 residues. The V gene lost 2 bases and the J gene lost 2 bases, with 8 bases spanning the gap. CDR1 and CDR2 (germline): MNHEY, SMNVEV (reference sequence). TCRdb redid the calling of the 5' RACE reads with MiXCR, one entry per CDR3 protein. The table shows more than 150,000 distinct CDR3 sequences, with approximately 17% occurring only once. The receptor was isolated from a man younger than 35 who had mild COVID-19 (a few samples of this study predate the infection). Cell type and time point are not known. The chain uses TRBV27 and TRBJ2-3; D possibly corresponds to TRBD1 (6 bases). Sequenced material: PBMCs or a T cell subset sorted from them (not recorded which). CDR3 sequence (DNA): TGTGCCAGCAGTTTAAGGGACACCACAGATACGCAGTATTTT. It specifies CASSLRDTTDTQYF.